Listed below are T cell receptor beta chains from one sample, sequenced in a study of beta chain features in type 1 diabetes. The assay was immunoSEQ multiplex PCR, and TCRdb's table has in-frame clones only and misses some. Here the sample spans under 300,000 clones, 7% to 9% being singletons. The sample consisted of central memory CD4+ T cells from blood. Receptors were obtained from a woman aged 18 to 35 in good health. Both conserved end residues are part of each CDR3. D genes are given only for firm matches. Clone size is stated in some rows and not others, as once, few, many or a class when expanded.

v_gene,j_gene,d_gene,abundance,CDR3aa,CDR3nt
TRBV7-9,TRBJ2-1,TRBD1,few,CASSQGGHSYNEQFF,TGTGCCAGCAGCCAAGGGGGCCACTCCTACAATGAGCAGTTCTTC
TRBV18,TRBJ2-1,NA,many,CASSTLGVVLNEQFF,TGTGCCAGCTCCACCCTGGGAGTGGTCCTCAATGAGCAGTTCTTC
TRBV11-2,TRBJ2-1,TRBD1,few,CASSGQGASRRRYNEQFF,TGTGCCAGCAGCGGGCAGGGGGCTTCGAGGCGACGTTACAATGAGCAGTTCTTC
TRBV4-3,TRBJ2-4,NA,few,CASSQEFGETKNIQYF,TGCGCCAGCAGCCAAGAGTTTGGGGAGACCAAAAACATTCAGTACTTC
TRBV6-5,TRBJ2-5,NA,few,CASSLTVQETQYF,TGTGCCAGCAGTCTGACAGTTCAAGAGACCCAGTACTTC
TRBV19,TRBJ2-1,NA,few,CASSSRVGFYNEQFF,TGTGCCAGTAGTAGCCGGGTAGGGTTCTACAATGAGCAGTTCTTC
TRBV29-1,TRBJ1-1,NA,NA,CSANQGHGTEAFF,TGCAGCGCAAACCAGGGTCATGGCACTGAAGCTTTCTTT
TRBV30,TRBJ2-2,NA,NA,CAWSVRQKNTGELFF,TGTGCCTGGAGTGTAAGGCAGAAAAACACCGGGGAGCTGTTTTTT
TRBV14,TRBJ1-4,NA,many,CASSRLDEKLFF,TGTGCCAGCAGCCGTTTGGATGAAAAACTGTTTTTT
TRBV11-2,TRBJ2-5,NA,NA,CASSLAGETQYF,TGTGCCAGCAGTCTAGCCGGAGAGACCCAGTACTTC
TRBV30,TRBJ2-5,NA,few,CAWSLDQETQYF,TGTGCCTGGAGTCTGGACCAAGAGACCCAGTACTTC
TRBV5-1,TRBJ2-1,NA,many,CASSLERSQQFF,TGCGCCAGCAGCTTGGAGAGGAGCCAGCAGTTCTTC
TRBV7-9,TRBJ1-1,NA,few,CASSLESGFGAFF,TGTGCCAGCAGCTTAGAATCCGGTTTCGGAGCTTTCTTT
TRBV15,TRBJ1-6,NA,NA,CAAKSHGTRNSPLHF,TGTGCCGCCAAAAGTCACGGGACACGAAATTCACCCCTCCACTTT
TRBV10-3,TRBJ2-1,TRBD2,NA,CAIKGRLAENEQFF,TGTGCCATCAAGGGCCGACTAGCAGAAAATGAGCAGTTCTTC
TRBV6-5,TRBJ1-4,NA,NA,CASLGRGGGEKLFF,TGTGCCAGCCTAGGAAGGGGAGGAGGTGAAAAACTGTTTTTT
TRBV7-9,TRBJ2-2,NA,few,CASRIGGGGGELFF,TGTGCCAGCAGAATCGGAGGTGGCGGCGGGGAGCTGTTTTTT
TRBV2,TRBJ2-7,TRBD2,NA,CASSAGLAAHEQYF,TGTGCCAGCAGCGCGGGACTAGCGGCCCACGAGCAGTACTTC
TRBV29-1,TRBJ2-1,NA,NA,CSVVGTRTYNEQFF,TGCAGCGTTGTAGGGACACGAACCTACAATGAGCAGTTCTTC
TRBV13,TRBJ1-2,NA,NA,CASSLGLKGANYGYTF,TGTGCCAGCAGCTTAGGCCTTAAGGGCGCTAACTATGGCTACACCTTC
TRBV29-1,TRBJ1-1,NA,NA,CSGWTEIEAFF,TGCAGCGGTTGGACAGAGATTGAAGCTTTCTTT
TRBV27,TRBJ1-5,TRBD1,NA,CASSPGQGANQPQHF,TGTGCCAGCAGTCCGGGACAGGGGGCCAATCAGCCCCAGCATTTT
TRBV7-9,TRBJ1-2,TRBD1,many,CASSLGQGDYGYTF,TGTGCCAGCAGCTTGGGACAGGGGGACTATGGCTACACCTTC
TRBV15,TRBJ2-5,TRBD1,NA,CATSPADRAWETQYF,TGTGCCACCAGCCCCGCCGACAGGGCTTGGGAGACCCAGTACTTC
TRBV28,TRBJ2-3,NA,many,CASRGGGTDTQYF,TGTGCCAGCAGGGGGGGTGGCACAGATACGCAGTATTTT
TRBV7-2,TRBJ2-5,TRBD1,NA,CASSFSATGAETQYF,TGTGCCAGCAGTTTTAGTGCAACAGGGGCGGAGACCCAGTACTTC
TRBV4-2,TRBJ2-1,TRBD2,NA,CASSQDRTSGVNEQFF,TGTGCCAGCAGCCAAGACAGGACTAGCGGGGTCAATGAGCAGTTCTTC
TRBV6-5,TRBJ2-3,NA,NA,CASSLRGRGWDTQYF,TGTGCCAGCAGCCTGCGGGGCAGGGGGTGGGATACGCAGTATTTT
TRBV5-1,TRBJ2-5,NA,NA,CASSLGYREETQYF,TGCGCCAGCAGCTTGGGCTACAGGGAAGAGACCCAGTACTTC
TRBV15,TRBJ1-3,TRBD1,few,CATSRDRGSGNTIYF,TGTGCCACCAGCAGGGACAGGGGCTCTGGAAACACCATATATTTT
TRBV18,TRBJ2-1,NA,few,CASSPWGRSSLQYNEQFF,TGTGCCAGCTCACCTTGGGGGAGGTCGTCCCTACAGTACAATGAGCAGTTCTTC
TRBV18,TRBJ1-2,TRBD1,many,CASSPRQGGGYTF,TGTGCCAGCTCACCAAGACAGGGAGGTGGCTACACCTTC
TRBV18,TRBJ1-1,NA,many,CASSPQAGSGNTEAFF,TGTGCCAGCTCACCACAGGCAGGGAGCGGGAACACTGAAGCTTTCTTT
TRBV29-1,TRBJ2-2,TRBD1,NA,CGANRGPGELFF,TGCGGAGCGAACAGGGGACCCGGGGAGCTGTTTTTT
TRBV11-3,TRBJ2-5,TRBD1,few,CASSSRGQGPETQYF,TGTGCCAGCAGCTCACGGGGACAGGGACCAGAGACCCAGTACTTC
TRBV29-1,TRBJ1-1,NA,once,CSVEEIHGDTEAFF,TGCAGCGTTGAAGAAATTCACGGGGACACTGAAGCTTTCTTT
TRBV4-3,TRBJ2-2,NA,few,CASSQAGQPNTGELFF,TGCGCCAGCAGCCAAGCCGGACAGCCGAACACCGGGGAGCTGTTTTTT
TRBV7-9,TRBJ2-3,NA,NA,CASSLVVGKRGTDTQYF,TGTGCCAGCAGCCTAGTGGTGGGGAAGCGGGGCACAGATACGCAGTATTTT